This entry lists 22 T cell receptor beta chains sequenced from one sample in a study of cytomegalovirus exposure and HLA in healthy donors. The PCR was carried out with 60 Vbeta primers and 13 Jbeta primers. Clones were read by immunoSEQ multiplex PCR, and TCRdb kept only the in-frame ones, dropping some. The sample includes approximately 220,000 clones, roughly 82% seen only once; the top ten take nearly 6%. Sequencing was carried out using PBMCs. The receptors derive from a man in his forties in good health and CMV-seropositive.

Within the sample, this clone is large. The chain recombines TRBV7-9 with TRBJ1-2, with D perhaps TRBD1 (5 bases). CDR1 and CDR2 from the germline V gene are SEHNR and FQNEAQ (reference sequence). There are 17 residues in the CDR3. The ends were cut back, 5 bases at V and 8 bases at J, with 27 bases in the middle. The CDR3 spells CASSLPDTEIATGGYTF. CDR3 DNA: TGTGCCAGCAGCCTCCCGGACACTGAAATAGCAACAGGCGGCTACACCTTC. The full variable domain, rest sourced from reference TRBV7-9 and TRBJ1-2, is DTGVSQNPRHKITKRGQNVTFRCDPISEHNRLYWYRQTLGQGPEFLTYFQNEAQLEKSRLLSDRFSAERPKGSFSTLEIQRTEQGDSAMYLCASSLPDTEIATGGYTFGSGTRLTVV.

The chain couples TRBV7-8 to TRBJ2-1; 8 bases line up with TRBD2. The CDR3 runs to 17 residues. Germline V CDR1 and CDR2: SGHVS, FQNEAQ. V shed 5 bases, J shed 4 bases, and the junction held 13 bases outside the gene matches. In DNA form, the CDR3 reads TGTGCCAGCAGCCCCATCCTGGTGGCGGGAGGTTACAATGAGCAGTTCTTC. Translation gives CASSPILVAGGYNEQFF. Full variable domain (outside the CDR3, taken from reference TRBV7-8 and TRBJ2-1): GAGVSQSPRYKVAKRGQDVALRCDPISGHVSLFWYQQALGQGPEFLTYFQNEAQLDKSGLPSDRFFAERPEGSVSTLKIQRTQQEDSAVYLCASSPILVAGGYNEQFFGPGTRLTVL.

This clone has a single count. This sequence joins TRBV27 and TRBJ1-3; D gene ambiguous. This CDR3 spans 15 amino acids. The V end lost 2 bases, the J end lost 3 bases, and 11 bases lay between the germline ends. From germline, CDR1 is MNHEY and CDR2 SMNVEV (reference sequence). The CDR3 DNA reads TGTGCCAGCAGTTTAGGCGGACTAAATGGAAACACCATATATTTT. This codes for CASSLGGLNGNTIYF.

The V and J genes are TRBV27 and TRBJ1-1, with a tentative D call TRBD1 (6 bases). Germline V gene sequence: CDR1 MNHEY, CDR2 SMNVEV (reference sequence). Deletions cut 5 bases from V and 0 bases from J, with 13 bases between. The CDR3 covers 15 residues. For the CDR3, the DNA is TGTGCCAGCAGTCCCCGCCAGGGGCTGAACACTGAAGCTTTCTTT. Protein product: CASSPRQGLNTEAFF.

The chain combines TRBV11-2 with TRBJ2-7; D not resolved. Germline-derived CDR1 and CDR2 are SGHAT and FQNNGV. Trimming pared 4 bases from V and 3 bases from J, leaving 10 bases between. The CDR3 is 13 residues long. The CDR3 region has the DNA TGTGCCAGCAGCTCGACACGGCGCTACGAGCAGTACTTC. Its protein is CASSSTRRYEQYF.

The V and J genes are TRBV19 and TRBJ2-1; no clear D gene. Germline loops: CDR1 LNHDA, CDR2 SQIVND (reference sequence). Trimming pared 7 bases from V and 6 bases from J, leaving 16 bases between. The CDR3 spans 14 residues. CDR3 in DNA: TGTGCCAGTACCATAGCCTCTCCTGGCAATGAGCAGTTCTTC. Its translation is CASTIASPGNEQFF.

DNA for the CDR3: TGTGCCAGCAGCTTAACGCAGGGGTCCTACAATGAGCAGTTCTTC. Its translation is CASSLTQGSYNEQFF. V and J are TRBV7-2 and TRBJ2-1; D may be TRBD1 (6 bases). V was cut by 2 bases and J by 1 base, with 9 bases left in between. The germline gives CDR1 SGHTA, CDR2 FQGNSA. The CDR3 spans 15 residues. Full variable domain (outside the CDR3, taken from reference TRBV7-2 and TRBJ2-1): GAGVSQSPSNKVTEKGKDVELRCDPISGHTALYWYRQSLGQGLEFLIYFQGNSAPDKSGLPSDRFSAERTGGSVSTLTIQRTQQEDSAVYLCASSLTQGSYNEQFFGPGTRLTVL.

The chain carries TRBV5-4 and TRBJ2-1, with 10 bases lining up with TRBD1. Germline V gene sequence: CDR1 SGHNT, CDR2 YYREEE (reference sequence). The CDR3 has 15 residues. The trim removed 2 bases at V and 5 bases at J, leaving 4 bases unmatched. CDR3 sequence reads: CASSLVGQGDNEQFF. DNA for the CDR3: TGTGCCAGCAGCTTAGTTGGACAGGGGGACAATGAGCAGTTCTTC.

This chain connects TRBV6-6 to TRBJ2-5; TRBD2 matches 7 bases. The germline V gene encodes CDR1 MNHNY and CDR2 SVGAGI (reference sequence). Germline trimming cut 0 bases from V and 5 bases from J; bases unmatched to any gene: 3. CDR3 length: 14 amino acids. This CDR3 is CASSYSWGGETQYF. DNA of the CDR3: TGTGCCAGCAGTTACTCGTGGGGAGGGGAGACCCAGTACTTC.

This clone was found once. The CDR3 sequence: CASPGRRHNEKLFF. DNA for the CDR3: TGTGCCAGTCCTGGGCGCAGACATAATGAAAAACTGTTTTTT. V and J are TRBV14 and TRBJ1-4; no definite D call. CDR3 length equals 14 residues. Trimming pared 9 bases from V and 4 bases from J, leaving 15 bases between. The V gene's germline CDR1 is SGHDN and CDR2 FVKESK.

The chain employs TRBV18 and TRBJ1-5; 8 positions match TRBD1. The CDR3 consists of 15 residues. CDR1 is KGHSH and CDR2 is LQKENI in the germline V gene. The trim removed 5 bases at V and 8 bases at J, leaving 11 bases unmatched. CDR3 loop: CASSSVQGARKPQHF. The CDR3 nucleotides are TGTGCCAGCTCATCAGTCCAGGGGGCGAGGAAGCCCCAGCATTTT. Complete variable domain (other parts from reference TRBV18 and TRBJ1-5): NAGVMQNPRHLVRRRGQEARLRCSPMKGHSHVYWYRQLPEEGLKFMVYLQKENIIDESGMPKERFSAEFPKEGPSILRIQQVVRGDSAAYFCASSSVQGARKPQHFGDGTRLSIL.

The chain combines TRBV5-6 with TRBJ1-4; 7 bases align to TRBD1. The CDR3 is 14 amino acids. V was clipped by 4 bases and J by 7 bases; unmatched bases: 7. The germline CDR1 and CDR2 sequences are SGHDT and YYEEEE. CDR3 region: CASSLTGSAEKLFF. For the CDR3, the DNA is TGTGCCAGCAGCCTGACAGGGAGTGCTGAAAAACTGTTTTTT. The whole variable domain, remainder taken from reference TRBV5-6 and TRBJ1-4, is DAGVTQSPTHLIKTRGQQVTLRCSPKSGHDTVSWYQQALGQGPQFIFQYYEEEERQRGNFPDRFSGHQFPNYSSELNVNALLLGDSALYLCASSLTGSAEKLFFGSGTQLSVL.

The gene calls are TRBV19 and TRBJ2-2, with 10 positions matching TRBD2. This CDR3 is 13 amino acids long. The J segment lost 4 bases and the V segment lost 11 bases, leaving 4 bases of the junction unmatched. Germline V gives CDR1 LNHDA, CDR2 SQIVND (reference sequence). The CDR3 coding sequence is TGTGCCGTAAGCGGGAGGGGCACCGGGGAGCTGTTTTTT. It translates to CAVSGRGTGELFF.

The V and J genes are TRBV27 and TRBJ1-1; D remains unclear. CDR3 length: 17 amino acids. Germline-derived CDR1 and CDR2 are MNHEY and SMNVEV (reference sequence). Trimming removed 5 bases from V and 5 bases from J, with 24 bases in between. The CDR3 nucleotides read TGTGCCAGCAGTCCAGAGGCGAGAAGGCCAACAAAGACTGAAGCTTTCTTT. Its translation is CASSPEARRPTKTEAFF.

The chain links TRBV6-1 to TRBJ1-5, with D uncertain. V was shortened by 2 bases and J by 0 bases, with 8 bases between the two germline ends. Germline V gene sequence: CDR1 MNHNS, CDR2 SASEGT. This CDR3 contains 15 residues. The CDR3 loop is CASSERGYSNQPQHF. The CDR3 DNA reads as TGTGCCAGCAGTGAACGCGGCTATAGCAATCAGCCCCAGCATTTT.

A few counts support this clone. J is TRBJ1-2 and V is TRBV6-1; D possibly corresponds to TRBD1 (6 bases). This CDR3 has 13 residues. Per the germline V gene, CDR1 is MNHNS and CDR2 is SASEGT. With 6 bases removed from V and 7 bases from J, the gap between germline ends came to 15 bases. The CDR3 nucleotides read TGTGCCAGCAGCCTTAGGGGGGGCGTTGGCTACACCTTC. Translation gives CASSLRGGVGYTF.

This clone was found once. V usage is TRBV2 and J usage is TRBJ2-5; weak D call: TRBD1 (7 bases). The CDR3 length is 13 residues. CDR1 is SNHLY, CDR2 FYNNEI, per germline. V was cut by 4 bases and J by 3 bases, with 9 bases left in between. This CDR3 reads CASSVRGEETQYF. DNA of the CDR3: TGTGCCAGCAGTGTCAGGGGGGAAGAGACCCAGTACTTC.

This clone was counted a few times. The gene calls are TRBV27 and TRBJ1-5; TRBD1 aligns across 8 bases. Trimming took 3 bases from V and 4 from J; bases not matched to a gene: 5. The CDR3 contains 15 residues. Germline assignment: CDR1 MNHEY and CDR2 SMNVEV (reference sequence). In nucleotides, the CDR3 is TGTGCCAGCAGTTTGGGACAGGCGCCTAATCAGCCCCAGCATTTT. Its translation is CASSLGQAPNQPQHF.

The chain carries TRBV5-4 and TRBJ2-2; 10 positions match TRBD2. V shed 1 base, J shed 6 bases, and the junction held 9 bases outside the gene matches. CDR1 is SGHNT, CDR2 YYREEE, per germline (reference sequence). This CDR3 contains 17 residues. The DNA for the CDR3 is TGTGCCAGCAGCTTGATGGCTCTAGCGGGAGTGGCCGGGGAGCTGTTTTTT. Protein product: CASSLMALAGVAGELFF.

On this clone: The sample has other DNA sequences that encode this CDR3 too. This chain uses TRBV5-1 with TRBJ1-1; TRBD1 matches at 8 bases. J was trimmed by 4 bases and V by 4 bases; bases with no gene match: 6. This CDR3 is built from 14 residues. The germline V gene has CDR1 SGHRS and CDR2 YFSETQ. For the CDR3, the DNA is TGCGCCAGCAGCCTAGGACAGGGAGCCACTGAAGCTTTCTTT. Translation: CASSLGQGATEAFF.

The chain combines TRBV7-9 with TRBJ2-1; 12 nucleotides align to TRBD2. Losses at the gene ends were 3 bases for V and 7 bases for J; bases not matched to a gene: 4. This CDR3 has 15 amino acids. The V gene's germline CDR1 is SEHNR and CDR2 FQNEAQ (reference sequence). The CDR3: CASSLGLAGLNEQFF. CDR3 DNA sequence: TGTGCCAGCAGCTTGGGACTAGCGGGCCTGAATGAGCAGTTCTTC.

This clone was counted only a few times. The chain recombines TRBV4-2 with TRBJ2-3; no definite D call. The CDR3 sequence is 15 residues long. The V end was cut by 1 base, the J end by 4 bases, with 12 bases between. Germline V gives CDR1 LGHNA, CDR2 YNFKEQ. CDR3 region: CASSQGGVAPDTQYF. CDR3 DNA: TGTGCCAGCAGCCAAGGAGGAGTCGCCCCAGATACGCAGTATTTT.